A single sample gave rise to the 32 T cell receptor beta chains below, sequenced in a study of CD8 T cells in Susac syndrome. The RNA input was roughly 0.45 to 1 ug, and it was reverse transcribed with random hexamers. MiXCR was run by TCRdb on the immunoSEQ multiplex PCR reads, yielding one entry per CDR3 protein. The sample yields under 250,000 distinct CDR3 sequences, less than 95% seen once. Sequenced input: CD4+ T cells from PBMCs. These receptor sequences come from a human donor with Susac syndrome.

The V call is TRBV18, the J call TRBJ2-7; 12 bases map to TRBD2. The CDR3 is 16 amino acids. Germline V lookup: CDR1 KGHSH, CDR2 LQKENI. Losses at the gene ends were 4 bases for V and 0 bases for J; bases not matched to a gene: 4. CDR3 nucleotides: TGTGCCAGCTCACGGACTAGCGGGGTAAGCTCCTACGAGCAGTACTTC. It specifies CASSRTSGVSSYEQYF.

The chain recombines TRBV5-1 with TRBJ1-2; D gene unclear. Between the trimmed V and J ends, which lost 0 bases and 3 bases, there was a span of 9 bases. The CDR3 has 14 residues. Germline V lookup: CDR1 SGHRS, CDR2 YFSETQ. The CDR3 spells CASSLAIGDYGYTF. CDR3 in DNA: TGCGCCAGCAGCTTGGCCATCGGGGACTATGGCTACACCTTC.

The chain recombines TRBV6-5 with TRBJ1-1, with D possibly matching TRBD1 (5 bases). Trimming pared 5 bases from V and 4 bases from J, leaving 17 bases between. This CDR3 spans 15 amino acids. Germline V lookup: CDR1 MNHEY, CDR2 SVGAGI. The CDR3 spells CASSLRDLTSTEAFF. CDR3 DNA: TGTGCCAGCAGTCTCCGGGACCTTACGAGCACTGAAGCTTTCTTT.

The chain employs TRBV6-2 or TRBV6-3 and TRBJ2-5, with D possibly called TRBD1 or TRBD2 (6 bases each). The CDR3 sequence is 13 residues long. V gave up 4 bases and J gave up 5 bases, with 11 bases separating them. CDR1 and CDR2 from the germline V gene are MNHEY and SVGEGT. Written as DNA, the CDR3 is TGTGCCAGCAGTTGGGGGGCGACTGAGACCCAGTACTTC. Amino acid sequence: CASSWGATETQYF.

This clonotype was found once. V and J are TRBV27 and TRBJ2-3; TRBD1 is a possible D gene (6 bases). The germline V and J ends were trimmed by 5 bases and 2 bases, with 23 bases remaining between them. This CDR3 region has 18 residues. The germline V gene encodes CDR1 MNHEY and CDR2 SMNVEV (reference sequence). CDR3 protein: CASSPYPPGAHATDTQYF. CDR3 DNA: TGTGCCAGCAGTCCGTACCCGCCAGGGGCCCATGCCACAGATACGCAGTATTTT.

V usage is TRBV9 and J usage is TRBJ1-2, with 7 bases aligning to TRBD1. Trimming removed 3 bases from V and 4 bases from J; junction bases left unmatched: 6. In germline, CDR1 is SGDLS, CDR2 YYNGEE. This CDR3 is 14 amino acids long. CDR3 protein: CASSGQGSSYGYTF. In DNA form, the CDR3 reads TGTGCCAGCAGCGGACAGGGAAGTAGCTATGGCTACACCTTC. The full variable domain, in which reference TRBV9 and TRBJ1-2 provide the parts outside the CDR3, is DSGVTQTPKHLITATGQRVTLRCSPRSGDLSVYWYQQSLDQGLQFLIQYYNGEERAKGNILERFSAQQFPDLHSELNLSSLELGDSALYFCASSGQGSSYGYTFGSGTRLTVV.

V and J are TRBV12-3 or TRBV12-4 and TRBJ2-7, with D maybe TRBD1 (6 bases). This CDR3 contains 14 residues. Trimming pared 4 bases from V and 2 bases from J, leaving 12 bases between. For the CDR3, the DNA is TGTGCCAGCAGTTCCCAAGGACAGACCTACGAGCAGTACTTC. As protein: CASSSQGQTYEQYF.

The gene calls are TRBV13 and TRBJ1-2; 11 bases align to TRBD1. The CDR3 spans 17 residues. J was trimmed by 2 bases and V by 0 bases; bases with no gene match: 5. The germline CDR1 and CDR2 sequences are PRHDT and FYEKMQ (reference sequence). Written as DNA, the CDR3 is TGTGCCAGCAGCTTAGGAGGACAGGGGGCCTTCAACTATGGCTACACCTTC. Translation: CASSLGGQGAFNYGYTF.

CDR3 sequence: CASSPDQGTEAFF. DNA of the CDR3: TGTGCCAGCTCACCAGATCAGGGGACTGAAGCTTTCTTT. The chain carries TRBV18 and TRBJ1-1; D possibly corresponds to TRBD1 (6 bases). V lost 2 bases, J lost 5 bases, and 9 bases lay in between. The CDR3 loop spans 13 amino acids. Per germline, CDR1 KGHSH and CDR2 LQKENI. The full variable domain, rest sourced from reference TRBV18 and TRBJ1-1, is NAGVMQNPRHLVRRRGQEARLRCSPMKGHSHVYWYRQLPEEGLKFMVYLQKENIIDESGMPKERFSAEFPKEGPSILRIQQVVRGDSAAYFCASSPDQGTEAFFGQGTRLTVV.

This chain joins TRBV30 and TRBJ1-2, with a tentative D call TRBD1 (6 bases). The CDR3 is made up of 11 amino acids. Germline-derived CDR1 and CDR2 are GTSNPN and SVGIG (reference sequence). As DNA, the CDR3 is TGTGCGCTTAAAACAGGGTCGGGCTACACCTTC. This translates into CALKTGSGYTF.

The chain links TRBV10-2 to TRBJ2-3; D gene unclear. The ends were cut back, 7 bases at V and 0 bases at J, with 8 bases in the middle. This CDR3 spans 13 amino acids. The germline gives CDR1 WSHSY, CDR2 SAAADI. Written as DNA, the CDR3 is TGCGCCAGCACGCAGCCTAGCACAGATACGCAGTATTTT. Protein sequence: CASTQPSTDTQYF.

V is TRBV5-1 and J is TRBJ1-1; D not resolved. The germline V and J ends were trimmed by 0 bases and 2 bases, with 11 bases remaining between them. This CDR3 is built from 15 residues. The V gene's germline CDR1 is SGHRS and CDR2 YFSETQ. The CDR3 is CASSLDVQRNTEAFF. For the CDR3, the DNA is TGCGCCAGCAGCTTGGACGTACAAAGAAACACTGAAGCTTTCTTT.

V gene TRBV4-3 combines with J gene TRBJ2-1; 11 positions match TRBD2. CDR3 length: 15 residues. Per the germline V gene, CDR1 is LGHNA and CDR2 is YSLEER. V shed 3 bases, J shed 5 bases, and the junction held 3 bases outside the gene matches. CDR3 in amino acids: CASSQRTSGHNEQFF. The CDR3 DNA sequence: TGCGCCAGCAGCCAGAGGACTAGCGGGCACAATGAGCAGTTCTTC.

This CDR3 is CASSETEARLKGGYTF. CDR3 in DNA: TGTGCCAGCAGTGAGACGGAGGCCCGACTTAAAGGAGGCTACACCTTC. The chain links TRBV6-2 or TRBV6-3 to TRBJ1-2; D uncertain. Germline loops: CDR1 MNHEY, CDR2 SVGEGT. V lost 5 bases and J 8 bases, leaving 24 bases between the germline ends. The CDR3 has 16 residues.

The chain has TRBV30 and TRBJ2-2; D uncertain. This CDR3 has 12 residues. V was trimmed by 5 bases and J by 4 bases, leaving 8 bases between them. Germline assignment: CDR1 GTSNPN and CDR2 SVGIG (reference sequence). CDR3 DNA sequence: TGTGCCTGGGGGGTCCTCACCGGGGAGCTGTTTTTT. As protein: CAWGVLTGELFF.

The genes are TRBV29-1 and TRBJ2-1, with 11 bases matching TRBD2. After removal of 7 bases from V and 4 bases from J, the junction contained 6 bases not matched to a gene. The CDR3 length is 14 residues. The germline CDR1 and CDR2 sequences are SQVTM and ANQGSEA. This chain's CDR3 is CSARLAGWYNEQFF. CDR3 bases: TGCAGCGCTCGACTAGCGGGGTGGTACAATGAGCAGTTCTTC.

The chain uses TRBV27 and TRBJ1-5; possible D gene TRBD1, 5 bases. The length of the CDR3 is 13 residues. V dropped 3 bases and J dropped 5 bases, with 8 bases sitting between them. CDR1 is MNHEY and CDR2 is SMNVEV in the germline V gene (reference sequence). The CDR3 nucleotides read TGTGCCAGCAGTTTTGACAGCCATCAGCCCCAGCATTTT. It translates to CASSFDSHQPQHF.

The chain employs TRBV12-3 or TRBV12-4 and TRBJ2-3; 9 bases line up with TRBD2. CDR3 length: 14 amino acids. Trimming removed 2 bases from V and 8 bases from J; junction bases left unmatched: 5. CDR3 nucleotide sequence: TGTGCCAGCAGTTTACTAGCGGGGAGTGGTACGCAGTATTTT. As protein: CASSLLAGSGTQYF.

The V and J genes are TRBV5-4 and TRBJ2-1; TRBD2 agrees at 11 bases. V was clipped by 3 bases and J by 5 bases; unmatched bases: 7. CDR1 is SGHNT and CDR2 is YYREEE in the germline V gene (reference sequence). This CDR3 has 16 residues. The CDR3 region is CASSSKTSGVNNEQFF. The CDR3 DNA reads TGTGCCAGCAGCTCAAAGACTAGCGGGGTGAACAATGAGCAGTTCTTC.

The V call is TRBV20-1, the J call TRBJ1-5, with 11 bases aligning to TRBD1. V lost 3 bases and J lost 4; bases outside the gene matches: 11. Germline CDR1 and CDR2: DFQATT and SNEGSKA (reference sequence). The CDR3 totals 17 residues. The CDR3 DNA sequence: TGCAGTGCTAGGGCGGACAGGGGGCTGTTGCGAAATCAGCCCCAGCATTTT. Protein product: CSARADRGLLRNQPQHF.

V is TRBV6-6 and J is TRBJ2-3; 10 positions agree with TRBD2. CDR1 is MNHNY, CDR2 SVGAGI, per germline (reference sequence). The CDR3 covers 14 residues. The ends lost 9 bases at V and 5 bases at J; junction bases unmatched: 8. The CDR3 DNA reads as TGTGCCAGTTCTAGCGGGGGTCGGAGAGATACGCAGTATTTT. This encodes CASSSGGRRDTQYF.

V is TRBV3-1 and J is TRBJ1-2; D is uncertain. The V gene lost 1 base and the J gene lost 4 bases, with 4 bases spanning the gap. The CDR3 has 12 residues. Germline CDR1 is LGHDT and CDR2 is YNNKEL (reference sequence). Here the CDR3 reads CASSQATYGYTF. DNA of the CDR3: TGTGCCAGCAGCCAAGCAACCTATGGCTACACCTTC.

The chain employs TRBV5-1 and TRBJ2-3; D is ambiguous. The ends were cut back, 0 bases at V and 3 bases at J, with 8 bases in the middle. The CDR3 loop spans 14 amino acids. Germline CDR1 is SGHRS and CDR2 is YFSETQ. The CDR3: CASSLATATDTQYF. In DNA, the CDR3 is TGCGCCAGCAGCTTGGCCACAGCGACAGATACGCAGTATTTT. Drawing the rest from reference TRBV5-1 and TRBJ2-3, the complete variable domain is KAGVTQTPRYLIKTRGQQVTLSCSPISGHRSVSWYQQTPGQGLQFLFEYFSETQRNKGNFPGRFSGRQFSNSRSEMNVSTLELGDSALYLCASSLATATDTQYFGPGTRLTVL.

The rearrangement joins TRBV14 to TRBJ1-1; a possible D gene is TRBD1 (5 bases). The germline gives CDR1 SGHDN, CDR2 FVKESK. Trimming took off 0 bases at V and 0 bases at J, with 17 bases between the two ends. The CDR3 is made up of 18 amino acids. CDR3 in amino acids: CASSQDRAGTLMNTEAFF. DNA for the CDR3: TGTGCCAGCAGCCAAGATCGGGCAGGGACTCTTATGAACACTGAAGCTTTCTTT.

The J gene is TRBJ1-1, the V gene TRBV5-1; D uncertain. The CDR3 runs to 14 residues. Germline-derived CDR1 and CDR2 are SGHRS and YFSETQ. V was clipped by 2 bases and J by 7 bases, with 15 bases between them. CDR3 residues: CASSLLRVGGEAFF. CDR3 DNA sequence: TGCGCCAGCAGCTTACTGAGGGTCGGAGGTGAAGCTTTCTTT.

The chain carries TRBV27 and TRBJ1-6; 9 nucleotides align to TRBD1. The CDR3 totals 17 residues. Germline V CDR1 and CDR2: MNHEY, SMNVEV (reference sequence). Trimming took 7 bases from V and 7 from J; bases not matched to a gene: 14. The CDR3 is CASMTTRGTGFNSPLHF. The CDR3 nucleotides read TGTGCCAGCATGACGACTAGGGGGACAGGGTTCAATTCACCCCTCCACTTT.

The chain combines TRBV6-2 or TRBV6-3 with TRBJ1-4; the match to TRBD1 covers 7 bases. This CDR3 is 15 amino acids long. Germline V gene sequence: CDR1 MNHEY, CDR2 SVGEGT. The V segment lost 6 bases and the J segment 4 bases; nucleotides outside the gene matches: 8. CDR3 in amino acids: CASRDRDSDNEKLFF. Written as DNA, the CDR3 is TGTGCCAGCAGAGACCGGGACAGCGATAATGAAAAACTGTTTTTT.

This clonotype is a singleton in its sample. The chain employs TRBV25-1 and TRBJ1-2; 10 bases line up with TRBD1. Germline V gene sequence: CDR1 MGHDK, CDR2 SYGVNS. This CDR3 is 18 amino acids long. V lost 4 bases and J lost 4; bases outside the gene matches: 15. Here the CDR3 DNA reads TGTGCCAGCAGTGCCACCTCCGGGACAGGGGTCTTTCCCTATGGCTACACCTTC. Amino acid sequence: CASSATSGTGVFPYGYTF.

CDR3 protein: CASSSGTGTQHF. DNA for the CDR3: TGCGCCAGCAGCAGCGGGACTGGGACCCAGCATTTT. J is TRBJ1-5 and V is TRBV4-1, with D perhaps matching TRBD1 (5 bases). The CDR3 consists of 12 residues. Germline loops: CDR1 MGHRA, CDR2 YSYEKL. Trimming pared 5 bases from V and 11 bases from J, leaving 13 bases between.

The chain uses TRBV7-2 and TRBJ2-5, with TRBD1 matching 10 bases. The CDR3 extends over 15 amino acids. The ends lost 4 bases at V and 5 bases at J; junction bases unmatched: 7. Germline CDR1 is SGHTA and CDR2 is FQGNSA. CDR3 sequence: CASSSDRGRRETQYF. In nucleotides, the CDR3 is TGTGCCAGCAGCTCAGACAGGGGGCGGAGGGAGACCCAGTACTTC.

The chain employs TRBV29-1 and TRBJ2-7; TRBD1 matches 11 bases. V trimming: 3 bases; J trimming: 6 bases; junction bases outside the gene matches: 10. CDR3 length: 15 amino acids. In germline, CDR1 is SQVTM, CDR2 ANQGSEA. This CDR3 is CSVDFIGQGASEQYF. The DNA for the CDR3 is TGCAGCGTTGATTTTATCGGACAGGGGGCGTCCGAGCAGTACTTC.

The rearrangement joins TRBV7-6 to TRBJ2-3; D unresolved. The CDR3 has 14 amino acids. Trimming removed 0 bases at V and 2 bases at J, with 6 bases between. Germline V lookup: CDR1 SGHVS, CDR2 FNYEAQ. The chain's CDR3 is CASSLADHTDTQYF. The CDR3 nucleotides read TGTGCCAGCAGCTTAGCGGACCACACAGATACGCAGTATTTT.